Sequencing of this TCR beta chain was carried out in a study of radiotherapy plus CTLA-4 blockade in lung cancer. The repertoire was sequenced with immunoSEQ multiplex PCR; TCRdb's copy has only in-frame clones and lacks some. The sample carries tens of thousands of clones, roughly 84% recorded once. The CDR3 length is 15 residues. Trimming left V 0 bases short and J 3 bases short, with 12 bases between. Germline lookup yields CDR1 SGDLS and CDR2 YYNGEE. This clonotype was obtained from a human donor with non-small cell lung cancer whose response to radiotherapy plus ipilimumab could not be evaluated. This chain links TRBV9 with TRBJ1-2, with a possible D match to TRBD1 (5 bases). The sequencing here drew on peripheral blood, taken from a patient treated with radiotherapy plus ipilimumab. CDR3 nucleotide sequence: TGTGCCAGCAGCGTAGGAGGTAGGGGCGACTATGGCTACACCTTC. Translation gives CASSVGGRGDYGYTF.